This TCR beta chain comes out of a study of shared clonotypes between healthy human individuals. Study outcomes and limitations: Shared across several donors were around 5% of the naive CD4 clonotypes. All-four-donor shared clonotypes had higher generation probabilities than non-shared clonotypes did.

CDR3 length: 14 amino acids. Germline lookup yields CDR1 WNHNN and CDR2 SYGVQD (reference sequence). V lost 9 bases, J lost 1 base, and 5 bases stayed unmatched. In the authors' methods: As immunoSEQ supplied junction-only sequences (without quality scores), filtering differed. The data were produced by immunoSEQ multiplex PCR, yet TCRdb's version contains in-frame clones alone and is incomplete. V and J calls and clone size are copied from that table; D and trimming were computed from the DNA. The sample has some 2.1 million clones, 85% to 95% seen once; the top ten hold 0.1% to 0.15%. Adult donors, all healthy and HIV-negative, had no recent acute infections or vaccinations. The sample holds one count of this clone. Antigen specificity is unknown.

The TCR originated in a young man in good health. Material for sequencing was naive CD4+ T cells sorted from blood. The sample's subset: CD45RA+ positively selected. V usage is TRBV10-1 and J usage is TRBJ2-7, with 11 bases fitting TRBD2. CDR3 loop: CARSGTSGSYEQYF. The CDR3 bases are TGCGCCAGGTCCGGGACTAGCGGATCCTACGAGCAGTACTTC.